These 10 T cell receptor beta chains were sequenced from one sample in a study of T cells after posttransplantation cyclophosphamide (dated by TCRdb to the mid-2010s). The library was generated by the immunoSEQ multiplex PCR assay. Imported from immuneACCESS, the table was reduced by TCRdb to in-frame sequences with V and J called. These copies leave out some clones; in studies compared against another copy, an unresolved V gene accounts for under half, and the cause of the remainder is not known. The sample records some 66,000 clones, just over 90% of which are singletons. About 3.2% of the sample comes from the top ten. The sample comprised PBMCs. The source is a woman in her 30s in good health and a related stem cell transplant donor.

The chain joins TRBV11-3 to TRBJ2-3, with D unclear. The V gene's germline CDR1 is SGHNT and CDR2 YENEEA. CDR3 length equals 15 residues. V gave up 0 bases and J gave up 4 bases, with 11 bases separating them. The CDR3 nucleotides read TGTGCCAGCAGCTTAGATAGCCGACAAGCAGATACGCAGTATTTT. Translated: CASSLDSRQADTQYF.

V gene TRBV27 combines with J gene TRBJ1-1; D uncertain. Germline V gene lookup returns CDR1 MNHEY and CDR2 SMNVEV (reference sequence). With 0 bases removed from V and 5 bases from J, the gap between germline ends came to 10 bases. This CDR3 has 14 amino acids. CDR3 DNA: TGTGCCAGCAGTTTATCAATTTTGACTACTGAAGCTTTCTTT. Translated: CASSLSILTTEAFF.

The gene calls are TRBV18 and TRBJ1-2, with D unclear. The germline CDR1 and CDR2 sequences are KGHSH and LQKENI. V lost 0 bases to trimming and J lost 3 bases, with 8 bases between them. The CDR3 covers 14 residues. CDR3 in DNA: TGTGCCAGCTCACCACCGGGCAGAGACTATGGCTACACCTTC. Translated: CASSPPGRDYGYTF.

V is TRBV7-2 and J is TRBJ2-1; D might be TRBD1 (6 bases). Trimming took off 5 bases at V and 1 base at J, with 12 bases between the two ends. Germline V CDR1 and CDR2: SGHTA, FQGNSA. The CDR3 extends over 15 amino acids. The CDR3 DNA sequence: TGTGCCAGCAGCCCACAGACAGGTTCCTACAATGAGCAGTTCTTC. This translates into CASSPQTGSYNEQFF.

Judged by abundance, this clone is medium-sized. This chain uses TRBV6-5 with TRBJ2-3; 9 bases are shared with TRBD2. Unmatched junction bases numbered 5, after V lost 6 bases and J lost 1 base. This CDR3 comprises 15 residues. Per germline, CDR1 MNHEY and CDR2 SVGAGI. In DNA, the CDR3 is TGTGCCAGCAGGACGGGACTAGCCGGCACAGATACGCAGTATTTT. The encoded protein is CASRTGLAGTDTQYF.

The V call is TRBV9, the J call TRBJ1-1; 7 bases are shared with TRBD1. J was trimmed by 4 bases and V by 4 bases; bases with no gene match: 10. CDR1 and CDR2 (germline): SGDLS, YYNGEE. The CDR3 totals 15 residues. CDR3 loop: CASSPRGGQTTEAFF. The CDR3 coding sequence is TGTGCCAGCAGCCCAAGAGGGGGCCAAACCACTGAAGCTTTCTTT.

The V call is TRBV2, the J call TRBJ1-6; TRBD1 matches at 11 bases. V shed 6 bases and J 9 bases; nucleotides not matched to a gene: 4. The CDR3 is 14 amino acids. Germline V CDR1 and CDR2: SNHLY, FYNNEI. The CDR3: CASSSGQGVSPLHF. DNA for the CDR3: TGTGCCAGCAGCTCGGGACAGGGGGTTTCACCCCTCCACTTT.

The gene calls are TRBV6-5 and TRBJ1-6; D not resolved. V was clipped by 2 bases and J by 10 bases, with 12 bases between them. The CDR3 consists of 14 residues. Per germline, CDR1 MNHEY and CDR2 SVGAGI. The CDR3 is CASSYEGIQSPLHF. In DNA, the CDR3 is TGTGCCAGCAGTTACGAGGGAATCCAATCACCCCTCCACTTT.

The V call is TRBV28, the J call TRBJ1-2; 8 bases line up with TRBD1. CDR1 is MDHEN, CDR2 SYDVKM, per germline. J was trimmed by 8 bases and V by 6 bases; bases with no gene match: 11. This CDR3 has 14 residues. CDR3 residues: CASRLKGTGQGYTF. The DNA of the CDR3 is TGTGCCAGCAGACTCAAAGGGACAGGCCAAGGCTACACCTTC.

The chain employs TRBV10-3 and TRBJ2-1, with 7 bases fitting TRBD1. This CDR3 has 15 amino acids. The junction had 7 bases not matched to a gene; V was cut back by 0 bases and J by 8 bases. The germline gives CDR1 ENHRY, CDR2 SYGVKD. In DNA, the CDR3 is TGTGCCATCAGTGAGTCCGGACAGGAGTTCGATGAGCAGTTCTTC. This translates into CAISESGQEFDEQFF.